The 30 T cell receptor beta chains given below trace back to one sample, sequenced in a study of blood T cell repertoires in COVID-19. The repertoire was sequenced with immunoSEQ multiplex PCR; TCRdb's copy has only in-frame clones and lacks some. The data contain approximately 65,000 clones, 80% to 95% of them seen just once; the ten biggest clones take up about 2.6%. The specimen was peripheral blood. The origin of the receptors is a man between 65 and 85 years old with active COVID-19.

This clone has only a few counts. The chain uses TRBV18 and TRBJ1-1; 9 bases fit TRBD1. With V trimmed by 3 bases and J by 4 bases, 9 bases remained unmatched. The CDR3 covers 16 residues. In germline, CDR1 is KGHSH, CDR2 LQKENI. The CDR3 bases are TGTGCCAGCTCACCGTTACAGGGGGCGCAGGCCACTGAAGCTTTCTTT. Encoded protein: CASSPLQGAQATEAFF.

The V gene is TRBV6-1, the J gene TRBJ2-4; D perhaps matches TRBD1 (5 bases). Trimming left V 0 bases short and J 4 bases short, with 19 bases between. Germline V lookup: CDR1 MNHNS, CDR2 SASEGT. This CDR3 is built from 18 residues. CDR3 nucleotide sequence: TGTGCCAGCAGTGAAGCGTGGGGAACCGGGCAGGGAAAAAACATTCAGTACTTC. This encodes CASSEAWGTGQGKNIQYF.

The chain recombines TRBV7-9 with TRBJ2-7; D perhaps matches TRBD2 (5 bases). Trimming took off 6 bases at V and 0 bases at J, with 12 bases between the two ends. The length of the CDR3 is 14 residues. The germline V gene encodes CDR1 SEHNR and CDR2 FQNEAQ (reference sequence). This CDR3 reads CASRPGDLSYEQYF. In nucleotides, the CDR3 is TGTGCCAGCAGGCCCGGGGATCTCTCCTACGAGCAGTACTTC.

Note on this clone: One end of the junction fails to match germline, which may point to a read error. V is TRBV7-7 and J is TRBJ1-4; 9 nucleotides agree with TRBD1. Germline CDR1 SSHAT, CDR2 FNYEAQ (reference sequence). The length of the CDR3 is 14 residues. The CDR3: CASRGDRGKGKTVF. CDR3 in DNA: TGTGCCAGCAGAGGTGACAGGGGGAAAGGAAAAACTGTTTTT.

The rearrangement links TRBV19 to TRBJ2-3; D remains ambiguous. Trimming shortened V by 5 bases and J by 4 bases, and 16 bases separated the two germline ends. The CDR3 consists of 15 residues. Germline V gene sequence: CDR1 LNHDA, CDR2 SQIVND (reference sequence). CDR3 DNA: TGTGCCAGTAGTTTTCCCGGTCGAGGCCCAGATACGCAGTATTTT. Translation: CASSFPGRGPDTQYF.

This sequence joins TRBV24-1 and TRBJ2-3; D perhaps matches TRBD1 (5 bases). Germline V CDR1 and CDR2: KGHDR, SFDVKD. Trimming shortened V by 3 bases and J by 5 bases, and 14 bases separated the two germline ends. The CDR3 covers 15 residues. The CDR3 region is CATSDTSLQGDTQYF. The DNA of the CDR3 is TGTGCCACCAGTGATACCTCGCTGCAGGGAGATACGCAGTATTTT.

V gene TRBV6-1 combines with J gene TRBJ2-3; D unclear. V lost 3 bases, J lost 4 bases, and 11 bases lay in between. This CDR3 comprises 14 residues. From germline, CDR1 is MNHNS and CDR2 SASEGT. DNA for the CDR3: TGTGCCAGCAGTGATGGGTACAGCCCAGATACGCAGTATTTT. Translation gives CASSDGYSPDTQYF.

DNA of the CDR3: TGTGCCAGCAGTCAGAATGAAAAACTGTTTTTT. It is translated as CASSQNEKLFF. The chain combines TRBV12-3 or TRBV12-4 with TRBJ1-4; D unresolved. The germline V and J ends were trimmed by 5 bases and 5 bases, with 3 bases remaining between them. CDR3 length: 11 residues.

This clone was recorded only once. The CDR3 loop reads CATSDPSRETQYF. The CDR3 DNA sequence: TGTGCCACCAGTGACCCTAGCAGGGAGACCCAGTACTTC. The chain employs TRBV24-1 and TRBJ2-5; perhaps TRBD2 as D (5 bases). The CDR3 spans 13 residues. Germline V gene data show CDR1 as KGHDR and CDR2 as SFDVKD. V was pared by 4 bases and J by 5 bases, with 10 bases between.

The chain combines TRBV5-4 with TRBJ2-5, with 12 nucleotides matching TRBD2. CDR3 length: 18 amino acids. J lost 3 bases, V lost 3 bases, and 12 bases had no gene match. Germline V gene sequence: CDR1 SGHNT, CDR2 YYREEE (reference sequence). The chain's CDR3 is CASSWRLSSGGGEETQYF. The DNA of the CDR3 is TGTGCCAGCAGCTGGAGGCTCTCTAGCGGGGGGGGAGAAGAGACCCAGTACTTC.

V usage is TRBV7-8 and J usage is TRBJ2-1, with 7 bases aligning to TRBD2. V was clipped by 3 bases and J by 6 bases; unmatched bases: 8. Germline V gene lookup returns CDR1 SGHVS and CDR2 FQNEAQ. The CDR3 length is 15 residues. This chain's CDR3 is CASSFGRGVANEQFF. In nucleotides, the CDR3 is TGTGCCAGCAGCTTCGGCCGGGGGGTCGCCAATGAGCAGTTCTTC.

The gene calls are TRBV4-1 and TRBJ1-6; 7 nucleotides align to TRBD1. Per germline, CDR1 MGHRA and CDR2 YSYEKL. With 4 bases clipped from V and 9 bases from J, the junction kept 18 bases outside the gene matches. This CDR3 spans 18 amino acids. CDR3 DNA sequence: TGCGCCAGCAGCCGCCCCTGGGGACAGCACAGAGAAGTTTCACCCCTCCACTTT. Translating it yields CASSRPWGQHREVSPLHF.

J is TRBJ2-2 and V is TRBV7-8; the D is unclear. CDR3 size: 12 residues. Germline assignment: CDR1 SGHVS and CDR2 FQNEAQ. V was shortened by 3 bases and J by 7 bases, with 6 bases between the two germline ends. CDR3 nucleotide sequence: TGTGCCAGCAGCTTTCTTAACGGGGAGCTGTTTTTT. It specifies CASSFLNGELFF.

The V gene is TRBV18, the J gene TRBJ2-3; 10 bases are a match to TRBD1. The ends lost 3 bases at V and 1 base at J; junction bases unmatched: 7. This CDR3 has 17 residues. The germline V gene has CDR1 KGHSH and CDR2 LQKENI. CDR3 sequence (DNA): TGTGCCAGCTCACCGTTGGGACAGGGGTTAGGCACAGATACGCAGTATTTT. Its translation is CASSPLGQGLGTDTQYF.

The chain links TRBV11-3 to TRBJ2-5; TRBD1 aligns across 7 bases. With 1 base clipped from V and 2 bases from J, the junction kept 4 bases outside the gene matches. Looked up from germline, CDR1 is SGHNT and CDR2 is YENEEA. CDR3 length equals 15 residues. This chain's CDR3 is CASSLGSGGQETQYF. The CDR3 nucleotides read TGTGCCAGCAGCTTAGGATCAGGGGGACAAGAGACCCAGTACTTC. The full variable domain, with the rest looked up from reference TRBV11-3 and TRBJ2-5, is EAGVVQSPRYKIIEKKQPVAFWCNPISGHNTLYWYLQNLGQGPELLIRYENEEAVDDSQLPKDRFSAERLKGVDSTLKIQPAELGDSAVYLCASSLGSGGQETQYFGPGTRLLVL.

The chain combines TRBV5-6 with TRBJ2-2, with 10 bases lining up with TRBD1. Trimming at V came to 3 bases and at J to 4 bases, leaving 6 bases not matched to a gene. Germline CDR1 and CDR2: SGHDT and YYEEEE. The CDR3 length is 16 residues. The CDR3 protein is CASSSRDRGITGELFF. Written as DNA, the CDR3 is TGTGCCAGCAGCTCCAGGGACAGGGGAATCACCGGGGAGCTGTTTTTT.

The chain joins TRBV6-4 to TRBJ1-2, with 7 bases fitting TRBD1. V was pared by 5 bases and J by 5 bases, with 8 bases of the junction left unmatched. Germline lookup yields CDR1 MRHNA and CDR2 SNTAGT. This CDR3 comprises 14 residues. The CDR3 is CASSSERQGYGYTF. The CDR3 DNA follows: TGTGCCAGCAGTTCGGAGAGACAGGGATATGGCTACACCTTC.

The rearrangement joins TRBV11-2 to TRBJ1-5; no definite D call. The length of the CDR3 is 17 residues. In germline, CDR1 is SGHAT, CDR2 FQNNGV. V lost 1 base to trimming and J lost 0 bases, with 13 bases between them. CDR3 sequence (DNA): TGTGCCAGCAGCTTAGTTGGAGGCTTCGATAGCAATCAGCCCCAGCATTTT. Translated: CASSLVGGFDSNQPQHF. Using reference TRBV11-2 and TRBJ1-5 for the parts outside the CDR3, the full variable domain is EAGVAQSPRYKIIEKRQSVAFWCNPISGHATLYWYQQILGQGPKLLIQFQNNGVVDDSQLPKDRFSAERLKGVDSTLKIQPAKLEDSAVYLCASSLVGGFDSNQPQHFGDGTRLSIL.

The V and J genes are TRBV9 and TRBJ1-3; D is possibly TRBD1 (5 bases). V shed 0 bases and J shed 4 bases, with 14 bases lying between them. The germline gives CDR1 SGDLS, CDR2 YYNGEE. This CDR3 has 16 residues. CDR3: CASSVVPRVDGNTIYF. CDR3 bases: TGTGCCAGCAGCGTAGTACCCAGGGTAGACGGAAACACCATATATTTT.

The chain links TRBV11-3 to TRBJ1-2; 12 bases match TRBD1. This CDR3 spans 15 amino acids. V lost 4 bases and J lost 6; bases outside the gene matches: 6. Germline CDR1 SGHNT, CDR2 YENEEA. The DNA for the CDR3 is TGTGCCAGCAGCTCTGTGGGACAGGGGGCGAATGGCTACACCTTC. Protein sequence: CASSSVGQGANGYTF.

The V and J genes are TRBV2 and TRBJ2-5; possible D gene TRBD2, 6 bases. V was pared by 1 base and J by 1 base, with 7 bases between. The germline gives CDR1 SNHLY, CDR2 FYNNEI. The CDR3 sequence is 14 residues long. The CDR3 bases are TGTGCCAGCAGTGAAGGGCGGGGCCAAGAGACCCAGTACTTC. Protein sequence: CASSEGRGQETQYF. Full variable domain (missing parts from reference TRBV2 and TRBJ2-5): EPEVTQTPSHQVTQMGQEVILRCVPISNHLYFYWYRQILGQKVEFLVSFYNNEISEKSEIFDDQFSVERPDGSNFTLKIRSTKLEDSAMYFCASSEGRGQETQYFGPGTRLLVL.

The chain links TRBV19 to TRBJ1-6, with 7 positions matching TRBD1. The germline V gene has CDR1 LNHDA and CDR2 SQIVND (reference sequence). J was trimmed by 7 bases and V by 5 bases; bases with no gene match: 11. CDR3 length equals 16 residues. DNA for the CDR3: TGTGCCAGTAGTTTCGCAAGCAGGGGGAACAATTCACCCCTCCACTTT. Translating it yields CASSFASRGNNSPLHF.

This rearrangement joins TRBV5-8 to TRBJ1-2; 10 bases are a match to TRBD1. The CDR3 loop spans 15 amino acids. The germline CDR1 and CDR2 sequences are SGHTS and YDEGEE. V was clipped by 5 bases and J by 8 bases; unmatched bases: 12. This CDR3 is CASSHRDRGLKGYTF. As DNA, the CDR3 is TGTGCCAGCAGTCATCGGGACAGGGGATTGAAGGGCTACACCTTC.

This chain connects TRBV10-1 to TRBJ1-1; D ambiguous. The V gene's germline CDR1 is WNHNN and CDR2 SYGVQD (reference sequence). Trimming left V 7 bases short and J 1 base short, with 13 bases between. The CDR3 runs 14 residues. The CDR3 bases are TGCGCCAGCAACGAGGGCAGGCCGAACACTGAAGCTTTCTTT. Translation gives CASNEGRPNTEAFF.

The V gene is TRBV19, the J gene TRBJ2-3; D is possibly TRBD1 (5 bases). The CDR3 length is 13 residues. Germline CDR1 LNHDA, CDR2 SQIVND (reference sequence). V was pared by 3 bases and J by 6 bases, with 10 bases between. The CDR3 nucleotides are TGTGCCAGTAGTATTTACTGGGGCGATACGCAGTATTTT. This translates into CASSIYWGDTQYF.

V gene TRBV5-6 combines with J gene TRBJ2-5, with D unclear. Germline loops: CDR1 SGHDT, CDR2 YYEEEE. The CDR3 has 15 residues. Trimming removed 3 bases from V and 4 bases from J, with 16 bases in between. The CDR3 here is CASSSTIQYAETQYF. In nucleotides, the CDR3 is TGTGCCAGCAGCTCGACAATTCAGTATGCAGAGACCCAGTACTTC. Full variable domain (remainder filled in from reference TRBV5-6 and TRBJ2-5): DAGVTQSPTHLIKTRGQQVTLRCSPKSGHDTVSWYQQALGQGPQFIFQYYEEEERQRGNFPDRFSGHQFPNYSSELNVNALLLGDSALYLCASSSTIQYAETQYFGPGTRLLVL.

This sequence joins TRBV5-1 and TRBJ2-7; 12 bases agree with TRBD1. Germline loops: CDR1 SGHRS, CDR2 YFSETQ. J was trimmed by 6 bases and V by 4 bases; bases with no gene match: 8. The CDR3 is 15 amino acids. CDR3 bases: TGCGCCAGCAGCCCCCCGGGACAGGGGGCTTTCGAGCAGTACTTC. Translating gives CASSPPGQGAFEQYF.

This rearrangement joins TRBV3-1 (or the pseudogene TRBV3-2) to TRBJ1-3; 7 nucleotides line up with TRBD1. V lost 3 bases, J lost 8 bases, and 7 bases stayed unmatched. The V gene's germline CDR1 is LGHDT and CDR2 YNNKEL (reference sequence). This CDR3 has 14 amino acids. CDR3 in amino acids: CASSQRTGRHTIYF. The CDR3 coding sequence is TGTGCCAGCAGCCAGAGGACAGGTCGGCACACCATATATTTT.

This chain uses TRBV19 with TRBJ2-5, with D hard to call. The CDR3 runs 14 residues. V was pared by 3 bases and J by 1 base, with 9 bases between. Germline-derived CDR1 and CDR2 are LNHDA and SQIVND (reference sequence). CDR3 in amino acids: CASSIGRLQETQYF. CDR3 nucleotide sequence: TGTGCCAGTAGTATTGGCAGGCTCCAAGAGACCCAGTACTTC.

The chain uses TRBV10-3 and TRBJ1-2; D not resolved. The CDR3 runs to 12 residues. CDR1 and CDR2 (germline): ENHRY, SYGVKD. V dropped 2 bases and J dropped 8 bases, with 9 bases sitting between them. DNA for the CDR3: TGTGCCATCAGTGAGCGGGGAGGCGGCTACACCTTC. This translates into CAISERGGGYTF.